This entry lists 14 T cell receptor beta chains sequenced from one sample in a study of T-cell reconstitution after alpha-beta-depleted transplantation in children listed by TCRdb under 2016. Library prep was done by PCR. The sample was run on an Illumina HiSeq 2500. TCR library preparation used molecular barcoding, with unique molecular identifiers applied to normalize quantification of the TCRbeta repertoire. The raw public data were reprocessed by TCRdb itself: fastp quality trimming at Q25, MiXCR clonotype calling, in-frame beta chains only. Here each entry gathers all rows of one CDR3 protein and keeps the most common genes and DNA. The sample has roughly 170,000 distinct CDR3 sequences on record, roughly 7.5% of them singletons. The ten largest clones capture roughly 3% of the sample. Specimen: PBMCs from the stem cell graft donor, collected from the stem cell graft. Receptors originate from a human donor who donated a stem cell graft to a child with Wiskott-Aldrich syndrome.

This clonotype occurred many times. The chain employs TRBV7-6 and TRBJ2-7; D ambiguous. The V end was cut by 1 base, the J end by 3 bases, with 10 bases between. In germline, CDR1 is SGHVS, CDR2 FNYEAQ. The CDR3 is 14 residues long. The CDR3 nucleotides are TGTGCCAGCAGCTTAGTCTCTCAGAGCTACGAGCAGTACTTC. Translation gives CASSLVSQSYEQYF.

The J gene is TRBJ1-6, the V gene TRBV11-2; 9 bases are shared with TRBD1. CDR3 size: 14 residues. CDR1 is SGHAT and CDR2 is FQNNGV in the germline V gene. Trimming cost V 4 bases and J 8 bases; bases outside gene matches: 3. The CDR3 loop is CASSSDRGDSPLHF. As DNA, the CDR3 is TGTGCCAGCAGCTCAGACAGGGGGGATTCACCCCTCCACTTT.

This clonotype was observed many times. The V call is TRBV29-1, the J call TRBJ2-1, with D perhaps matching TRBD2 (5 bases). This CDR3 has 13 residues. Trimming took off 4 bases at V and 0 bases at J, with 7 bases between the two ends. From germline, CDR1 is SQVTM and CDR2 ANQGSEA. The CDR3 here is CSVVGSSYNEQFF. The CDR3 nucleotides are TGCAGCGTTGTGGGGAGCTCCTACAATGAGCAGTTCTTC.

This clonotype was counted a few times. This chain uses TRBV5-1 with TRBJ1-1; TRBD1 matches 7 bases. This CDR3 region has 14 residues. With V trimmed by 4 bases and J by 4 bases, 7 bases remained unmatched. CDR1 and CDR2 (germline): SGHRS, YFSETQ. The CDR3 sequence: CASSLQGTGTEAFF. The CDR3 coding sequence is TGCGCCAGCAGCCTACAGGGGACCGGCACTGAAGCTTTCTTT.

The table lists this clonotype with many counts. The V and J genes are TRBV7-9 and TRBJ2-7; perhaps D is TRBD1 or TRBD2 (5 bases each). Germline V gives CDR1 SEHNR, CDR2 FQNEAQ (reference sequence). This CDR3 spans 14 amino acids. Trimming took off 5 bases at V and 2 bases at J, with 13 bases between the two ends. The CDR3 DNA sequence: TGTGCCAGCAGCGAGGGGATATTAACCTACGAGCAGTACTTC. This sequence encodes CASSEGILTYEQYF.

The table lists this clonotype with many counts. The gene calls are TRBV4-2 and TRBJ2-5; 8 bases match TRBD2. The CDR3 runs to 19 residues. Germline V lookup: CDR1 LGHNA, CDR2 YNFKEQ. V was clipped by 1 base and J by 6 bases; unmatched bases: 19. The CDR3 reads CASSQVSSGRAGALQTQYF. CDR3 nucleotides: TGTGCCAGCAGCCAAGTGAGTTCGGGGCGAGCGGGGGCTCTACAGACCCAGTACTTC.

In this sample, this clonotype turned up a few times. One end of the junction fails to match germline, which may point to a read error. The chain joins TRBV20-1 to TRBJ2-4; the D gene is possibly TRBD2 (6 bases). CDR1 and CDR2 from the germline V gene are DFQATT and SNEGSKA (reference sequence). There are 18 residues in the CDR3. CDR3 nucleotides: TGCTGTGCTAGAGGTCGCGGGGCCGCGATTTCAACCAAAAACATTCAGTACTTC. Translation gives CCARGRGAAISTKNIQYF.

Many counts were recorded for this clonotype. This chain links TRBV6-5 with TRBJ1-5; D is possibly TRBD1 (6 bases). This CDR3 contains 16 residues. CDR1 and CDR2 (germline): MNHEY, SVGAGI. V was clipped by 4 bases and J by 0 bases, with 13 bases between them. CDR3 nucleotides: TGTGCCAGCAGTTCCGGACAGCGATATAGCAATCAGCCCCAGCATTTT. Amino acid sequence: CASSSGQRYSNQPQHF.

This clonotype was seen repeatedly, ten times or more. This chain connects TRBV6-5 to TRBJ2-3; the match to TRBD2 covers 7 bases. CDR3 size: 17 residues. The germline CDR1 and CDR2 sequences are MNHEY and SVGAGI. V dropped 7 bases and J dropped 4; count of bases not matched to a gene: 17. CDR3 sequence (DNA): TGTGCCAGCACCTCCCGGGGGGAGGAGATTGTGGCAGATACGCAGTATTTT. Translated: CASTSRGEEIVADTQYF.

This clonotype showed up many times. In nucleotides, the CDR3 is TGTGCCAGCAGTTCGGGGGCTGCCTGGTTCTACGAGCAGTACTTC. It yields the protein CASSSGAAWFYEQYF. The gene calls are TRBV12-3 or TRBV12-4 and TRBJ2-7; D may match TRBD1 or TRBD2 (6 bases each). This CDR3 has 15 residues. V was clipped by 4 bases and J by 3 bases, with 16 bases between them.

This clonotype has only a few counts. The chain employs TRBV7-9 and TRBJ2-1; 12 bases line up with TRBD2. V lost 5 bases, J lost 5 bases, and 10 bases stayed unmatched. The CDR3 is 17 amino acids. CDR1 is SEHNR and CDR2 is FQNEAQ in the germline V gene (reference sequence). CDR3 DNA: TGTGCCAGCAGCCCCGGCAGACTAGCGGGAGTCGACAATGAGCAGTTCTTC. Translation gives CASSPGRLAGVDNEQFF.

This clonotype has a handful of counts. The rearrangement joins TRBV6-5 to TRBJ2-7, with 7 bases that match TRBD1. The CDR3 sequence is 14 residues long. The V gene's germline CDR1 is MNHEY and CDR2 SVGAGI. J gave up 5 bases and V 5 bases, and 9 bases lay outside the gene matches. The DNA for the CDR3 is TGTGCCAGCAGTAACAGGGGTCCAGTGGACGAGCAGTACTTC. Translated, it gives CASSNRGPVDEQYF.

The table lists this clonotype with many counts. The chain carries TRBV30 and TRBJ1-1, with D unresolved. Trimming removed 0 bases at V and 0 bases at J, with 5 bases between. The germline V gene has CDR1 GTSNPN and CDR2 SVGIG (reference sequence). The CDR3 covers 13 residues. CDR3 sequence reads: CAWSVFLNTEAFF. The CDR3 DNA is TGTGCCTGGAGTGTATTCCTGAACACTGAAGCTTTCTTT. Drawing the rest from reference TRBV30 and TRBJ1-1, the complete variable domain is SQTIHQWPATLVQPVGSPLSLECTVEGTSNPNLYWYRQAAGRGLQLLFYSVGIGQISSEVPQNLSASRPQDRQFILSSKKLLLSDSGFYLCAWSVFLNTEAFFGQGTRLTVV.

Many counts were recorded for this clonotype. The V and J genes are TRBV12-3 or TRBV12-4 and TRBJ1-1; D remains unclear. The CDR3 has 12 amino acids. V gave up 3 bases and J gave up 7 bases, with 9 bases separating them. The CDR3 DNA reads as TGTGCCAGCAGTTTTATGTCAGTTGAAGCTTTCTTT. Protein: CASSFMSVEAFF.